A single sample gave rise to the 5 T cell receptor beta chains below, sequenced in a study of Ad26.COV2.S vaccination and SARS-CoV-2 variants. Repertoires were generated with immunoSEQ multiplex PCR, while TCRdb's copy carries only in-frame clones and drops some. The data show some 350,000 clones, 70% to 90% seen once. Noted treatment: roughly 20 received Ad26.COV2.S at low or high dose, single or two shots; several received placebo; per-sample allocation not given. Day 63 after the first injection of vaccine or placebo was the sampling time. Sequencing was performed on peripheral blood, taken in a trial of Ad26.COV2.S vaccine versus placebo. Every receptor here comes from a person between 18 and 59 years old who received the Ad26.COV2.S COVID-19 vaccine or a placebo.

This clone was seen once. The chain is built from TRBV10-1 and TRBJ2-1, with TRBD2 matching over 9 bases. The CDR3 loop spans 16 amino acids. Germline V CDR1 and CDR2: WNHNN, SYGVQD (reference sequence). Losses at the gene ends were 4 bases for V and 2 bases for J; bases not matched to a gene: 6. CDR3 DNA: TGCGCCAGCAGTGTCCAAAGCGGGGGGCCCTACAATGAGCAGTTCTTC. Translated, it gives CASSVQSGGPYNEQFF.

This clone has a single count. V gene TRBV5-4 combines with J gene TRBJ2-7, with D possibly TRBD2 on 6 matching bases. Germline values: CDR1 SGHNT, CDR2 YYREEE (reference sequence). The CDR3 runs to 13 residues. The V end was cut by 5 bases, the J end by 1 base, with 10 bases between. The CDR3 sequence: CASSSTSSYEQYF. The CDR3 DNA reads TGTGCCAGCAGTTCGACTAGTTCCTACGAGCAGTACTTC. The full variable domain, its missing parts supplied by reference TRBV5-4 and TRBJ2-7, is ETGVTQSPTHLIKTRGQQVTLRCSSQSGHNTVSWYQQALGQGPQFIFQYYREEENGRGNFPPRFSGLQFPNYSSELNVNALELDDSALYLCASSSTSSYEQYFGPGTRLTVT.

The J gene is TRBJ1-1, the V gene TRBV23-1; D is undetermined. TRBV23-1 is labeled an ORF, and its function is uncertain. Trimming stripped 4 bases from V and 2 bases from J, with 8 bases between. The CDR3 length is 13 residues. CDR3 protein: CASSRAANTEAFF. The CDR3 DNA sequence: TGCGCCAGCAGTCGGGCAGCCAACACTGAAGCTTTCTTT.

The V and J genes are TRBV7-2 and TRBJ1-2, with a tentative D call TRBD1 (6 bases). With 6 bases removed from V and 5 bases from J, the gap between germline ends came to 10 bases. Germline V CDR1 and CDR2: SGHTA, FQGNSA. The CDR3 has 12 amino acids. The CDR3 sequence is CASRSDSYGYTF. The CDR3 DNA follows: TGTGCCAGCAGATCGGACAGTTATGGCTACACCTTC.

This clone was counted only a few times. CDR3 nucleotide sequence: TGTGCCTGGAGACTGGGGAATAATTCACCCCTCCACTTT. Its protein is CAWRLGNNSPLHF. J is TRBJ1-6 and V is TRBV30, with unresolved D. The CDR3 is made up of 13 amino acids. The germline V gene has CDR1 GTSNPN and CDR2 SVGIG (reference sequence). V was pared by 3 bases and J by 5 bases, with 8 bases between.